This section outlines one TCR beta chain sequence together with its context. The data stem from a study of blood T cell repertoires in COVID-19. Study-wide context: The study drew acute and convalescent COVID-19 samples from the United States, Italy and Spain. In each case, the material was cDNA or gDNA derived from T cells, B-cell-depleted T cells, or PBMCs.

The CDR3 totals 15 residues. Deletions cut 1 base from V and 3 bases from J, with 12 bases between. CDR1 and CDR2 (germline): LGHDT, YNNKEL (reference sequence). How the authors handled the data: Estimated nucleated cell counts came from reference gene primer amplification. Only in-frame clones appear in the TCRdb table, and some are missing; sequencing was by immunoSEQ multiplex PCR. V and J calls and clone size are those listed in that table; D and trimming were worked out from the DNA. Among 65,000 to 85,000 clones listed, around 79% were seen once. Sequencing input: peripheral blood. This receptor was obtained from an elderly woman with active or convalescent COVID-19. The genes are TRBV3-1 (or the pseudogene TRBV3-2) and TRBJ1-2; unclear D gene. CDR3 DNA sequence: TGTGCCAGCAGCCAAGGAGCGTGGCTTGACTATGGCTACACCTTC. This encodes CASSQGAWLDYGYTF.